Listed below are T cell receptor beta chains from one sample, sequenced in a study of PD-1 blockade in classical Hodgkin lymphoma. Assay used: immunoSEQ multiplex PCR; TCRdb lists only in-frame clones, some missing. This table holds 46,000 or so clones, 73% found once. The sequenced sample was peripheral blood mononuclear cells (PBMCs), obtained at baseline. The receptors derive from a human donor with classical Hodgkin lymphoma. Each CDR3 is given with its conserved first and last residue. The D gene is left open where the match is weak. Not every row has a clone size; where given, it reads once, few, many or a size class.

>TRBJ2-1|-|TRBV30|-
TGTGCCTGCCCAAAGGACTTGGTAACGGGGGTTTACAATGAGCAGTTCTTC
CACPKDLVTGVYNEQFF
>TRBJ2-1|-|TRBV27|-
TGTGCCAGCAGGCTGGATAGCTACAATGAGCAGTTCTTC
CASRLDSYNEQFF
>TRBJ1-3|TRBD1|TRBV28|-
TGTGCCAGCAGTTTATGGACAGGGATCGGAAACACCATATATTTT
CASSLWTGIGNTIYF
>TRBJ2-7|-|TRBV29-1|-
TGCAGCGCTTCTAGGGGCTCCGAGCAGTACTTC
CSASRGSEQYF
>TRBJ1-1|-|TRBV6-1|once
TGTGCCAGCAGTGAAATCACAGGGCTGAACACTGAAGCTTTCTTT
CASSEITGLNTEAFF
>TRBJ1-4|TRBD1|TRBV9|once
TGTGCCAGCAGCGCGACAGGGGGGCATGAAAAACTGTTTTTT
CASSATGGHEKLFF
>TRBJ1-1|-|TRBV5-6|-
TGTGCCAGCAGCTTGGATCGGGGCAGGGGATTCACTGAAGCTTTCTTT
CASSLDRGRGFTEAFF
>TRBJ2-3|-|TRBV9|-
TGTGCCAGCAGCGTAGAAGAGGAAGATACGCAGTATTTT
CASSVEEEDTQYF
>TRBJ1-6|-|TRBV5-1|-
TGCGCCAGCAGCTTGGAAGGAATTACAGATTCACCCCTCCACTTT
CASSLEGITDSPLHF
>TRBJ1-4|TRBD1|TRBV5-1|-
TGCGCCAGCAGCTTAGGGGACAGGTCCCATGAAAAACTGTTTTTT
CASSLGDRSHEKLFF
>TRBJ2-7|TRBD2|TRBV13|-
TGTGCCAGCAGCTGGGCGGGGGGGTTCTACGAGCAGTACTTC
CASSWAGGFYEQYF
>TRBJ1-6|-|TRBV19|-
TGTGCCAGCGGTGGGGCGGATAGCTCCTATAATTCACCCCTCCACTTT
CASGGADSSYNSPLHF
>TRBJ1-3|TRBD1|TRBV6-1|-
TGTGCCAGCAGGGGGACAGGGAGAAACACCATATATTTT
CASRGTGRNTIYF
>TRBJ1-4|-|TRBV7-9|-
TGTGCCAACGGGCTCCCTAATGAAAAACTGTTTTTT
CANGLPNEKLFF
>TRBJ1-1|-|TRBV28|-
TGTGCCAGCACAGGGCTCCCAGCCACTGAAGCTTTCTTT
CASTGLPATEAFF
>TRBJ1-2|-|TRBV6-6|-
TGTGCCAGCAGTTTTGCCAGTAACTATGGCTACACCTTC
CASSFASNYGYTF
>TRBJ2-7|-|TRBV19|-
TGTGCCAGTAGCACCGCTAGCACGTTCTACGAGCAGTACTTC
CASSTASTFYEQYF
>TRBJ1-2|-|TRBV27|once
TGTGCCAGCAGTTTACGGGGCGCCGGCTATGGCTACACCTTC
CASSLRGAGYGYTF
>TRBJ2-7|-|TRBV6-5|-
TGTGCCAGCAGTGGGGGTAGATTCTACGAGCAGTACTTC
CASSGGRFYEQYF
>TRBJ1-2|-|TRBV28|-
TGTGCCAGCAGTTTATATCAGGCCTATGGCTACACCTTC
CASSLYQAYGYTF
>TRBJ2-3|TRBD2|TRBV11-2|-
TGTGCCAGCAGCTTAACACTAGCGGGGGGAGGTACGCAGTATTTT
CASSLTLAGGGTQYF
>TRBJ1-2|-|TRBV28|-
TGTGCCAGCAGTTCATACAGTCAGGTAGATGGCTACACCTTC
CASSSYSQVDGYTF